Here is one TCR beta chain with its context. What it binds is not known. This specimen comes from a study of CD8 T cells in Susac syndrome. Study observations and caveats: The number of individuals included in the study's TCR sequencing and HLA analysis was acknowledged as relatively small.

RNA, at about 0.45 to 1 ug, was reverse transcribed with random hexamers. An immunoSEQ multiplex PCR amplified TCR beta CDR3 over 54 Vbeta and 13 Jbeta. A single record per CDR3 protein comes from TCRdb applying MiXCR to the immunoSEQ multiplex PCR reads. The sample holds 140,000 to 150,000 distinct CDR3 sequences, roughly 95% seen once. Trimming took off 6 bases at V and 0 bases at J, with 21 bases between the two ends. Germline CDR1 reads MNHEY; CDR2 reads SMNVEV (reference sequence). The CDR3 extends over 19 amino acids. TCR beta sequencing was performed on blood CD8+ and CD4+ T cells. Bulk CD8+ and CD4+ cells came from magnetic negative isolation; CD8+ TEMRA by FACS.

This TCR was recovered from a human donor in good health. Sequencing was done on a sample of CD4+ T cells from PBMCs. The chain has TRBV27 and TRBJ2-6, with D maybe TRBD1 (5 bases). CDR3 amino acids: CASRQPADRLSSGANVLTF. Here the CDR3 DNA reads TGTGCCAGCAGACAACCGGCCGACAGATTGAGCTCTGGGGCCAACGTCCTGACTTTC.